The 10 T cell receptor beta chains presented below share a single source sample, sequenced in a study of blood T cells in healthy people across ages. Through a sample-barcoded 5' primer and a J-beta primer mix, a second PCR was run for roughly 6 to 11 cycles. TCRdb re-derived calls from the 5' RACE reads in MiXCR, one entry per CDR3 protein. Of under 950,000 distinct CDR3 sequences listed, 20% to 25% are singletons. The sample consisted of blood. All receptors derive from a man aged 65 to 79 in good health.

This clonotype has a handful of counts. The gene calls are TRBV18 and TRBJ2-7, with a possible D match to TRBD1 (6 bases). Trimming left V 2 bases short and J 4 bases short, with 9 bases between. Germline V gene data show CDR1 as KGHSH and CDR2 as LQKENI. The CDR3 covers 13 residues. This CDR3 reads CASSPSGEYEQYF. As DNA, the CDR3 is TGTGCCAGCTCACCATCAGGGGAATACGAGCAGTACTTC.

The chain links TRBV6-6 to TRBJ1-5; D remains ambiguous. CDR1 and CDR2 from the germline V gene are MNHNY and SVGAGI (reference sequence). The CDR3 spans 13 residues. Trimming shortened V by 7 bases and J by 6 bases, and 13 bases separated the two germline ends. CDR3 sequence: CASTYVGSQPQHF. In DNA form, the CDR3 reads TGTGCCAGCACCTATGTGGGGAGTCAGCCCCAGCATTTT.

This clonotype has only a few counts. The chain uses TRBV12-3 or TRBV12-4 and TRBJ1-6; D might be TRBD1 (5 bases). This CDR3 region has 14 residues. Trimming pared 4 bases from V and 10 bases from J, leaving 14 bases between. CDR3 residues: CASSSGERGSPLHF. CDR3 nucleotide sequence: TGTGCCAGCAGTTCAGGCGAACGGGGCTCACCCCTCCACTTT.

This clonotype was found a few times. The chain links TRBV6-5 to TRBJ2-1, with D possibly TRBD2 on 6 matching bases. The J call may be wrong; the DNA end is better matched by TRBJ2-7. Germline V gives CDR1 MNHEY, CDR2 SVGAGI. The CDR3 has 14 residues. This CDR3 reads CASSQGGSSYEQYF. The CDR3, as DNA: TGTGCCAGCAGTCAGGGAGGTAGCTCCTACGAGCAGTACTTC.

This chain links TRBV20-1 with TRBJ2-4; D may be TRBD1 (6 bases). Germline V gene lookup returns CDR1 DFQATT and CDR2 SNEGSKA (reference sequence). CDR3 length: 12 amino acids. V lost 5 bases and J 1 base, leaving 6 bases between the germline ends. The CDR3 sequence is CSAQGAKNIQYF. CDR3 nucleotide sequence: TGCAGTGCTCAGGGGGCCAAAAACATTCAGTACTTC.

The chain combines TRBV11-2 with TRBJ1-6; D is ambiguous. Germline CDR1 SGHAT, CDR2 FQNNGV. V was trimmed by 1 base and J by 8 bases, leaving 12 bases between them. This CDR3 spans 15 amino acids. The CDR3 is CASSLVDNEYSPLHF. CDR3 sequence (DNA): TGTGCCAGCAGCTTAGTTGACAATGAGTATTCACCCCTCCACTTT. Filled out from reference TRBV11-2 and TRBJ1-6, the complete variable domain reads EAGVAQSPRYKIIEKRQSVAFWCNPISGHATLYWYQQILGQGPKLLIQFQNNGVVDDSQLPKDRFSAERLKGVDSTLKIQPAKLEDSAVYLCASSLVDNEYSPLHFGNGTRLTVT.

This chain joins TRBV12-3 or TRBV12-4 and TRBJ1-5; D is uncertain. V lost 2 bases and J lost 2, with 10 bases in between. The CDR3 has 15 amino acids. The CDR3 is CASSLRDKGNQPQHF. CDR3 sequence (DNA): TGTGCCAGCAGTTTACGTGACAAAGGCAATCAGCCCCAGCATTTT.

Written as DNA, the CDR3 is TGTGCCATCAGTGACCGGCAAGCGGGGACCTACAATGAGCAGTTCTTC. It translates to CAISDRQAGTYNEQFF. V is TRBV10-3 and J is TRBJ2-1; TRBD2 agrees at 7 bases. CDR1 ENHRY and CDR2 SYGVKD come from the germline V gene. The CDR3 sequence is 16 residues long. V shed 3 bases and J 2 bases; nucleotides not matched to a gene: 7.

CDR3 amino acids: CASSHHLTGRTNEKLFF. CDR3 DNA: TGTGCCAGCAGCCACCACCTCACGGGGAGGACTAATGAAAAACTGTTTTTT. The rearrangement joins TRBV14 to TRBJ1-4, with unresolved D. The CDR3 totals 17 residues. The V and J ends lost 3 bases and 2 bases respectively, with 16 bases between them. In germline, CDR1 is SGHDN, CDR2 FVKESK.

This clonotype has just a few counts. The rearrangement joins TRBV4-2 to TRBJ1-2, with a weak D call TRBD1 (5 bases). There are 15 residues in the CDR3. Germline lookup yields CDR1 LGHNA and CDR2 YNFKEQ. Trimming removed 0 bases from V and 2 bases from J, with 10 bases in between. As DNA, the CDR3 is TGTGCCAGCAGCCAAGATCAGGGCAGCAACTATGGCTACACCTTC. As protein: CASSQDQGSNYGYTF.